A single sample gave rise to the 16 T cell receptor beta chains below, sequenced in a study of beta chain features in type 1 diabetes. Isolated RNA was reverse transcribed in full, so expressed TCRB transcripts were sequenced. Generated by immunoSEQ multiplex PCR, the TCRdb table keeps only in-frame clones and is missing some. This table has approximately 470,000 clones, 30% appearing once. Input material: naive CD4+ T cells from blood. Source of these receptors: a man younger than 30 in good health.

CDR3 sequence (DNA): TGTGCCAGCAGCTTATTAGCGGGAGGGCGCAATGAGCAGTTCTTC. Protein sequence: CASSLLAGGRNEQFF. The chain uses TRBV7-9 and TRBJ2-1; 11 bases line up with TRBD2. Per germline, CDR1 SEHNR and CDR2 FQNEAQ (reference sequence). CDR3 length: 15 amino acids. V lost 2 bases to trimming and J lost 6 bases; unmatched junction nucleotides: 3.

V and J are TRBV6-6 and TRBJ2-1; D remains unclear. The CDR3 contains 16 residues. Between the trimmed V and J ends, which lost 2 bases and 0 bases, there was a span of 11 bases. The germline CDR1 and CDR2 sequences are MNHNY and SVGAGI (reference sequence). This chain's CDR3 is CASSYEPPSSYNEQFF. In DNA form, the CDR3 reads TGTGCCAGCAGTTACGAACCACCAAGCTCCTACAATGAGCAGTTCTTC.

The rearrangement joins TRBV28 to TRBJ2-1; D not certain. The germline V and J ends were trimmed by 5 bases and 8 bases, with 16 bases remaining between them. Germline V gene lookup returns CDR1 MDHEN and CDR2 SYDVKM. This CDR3 comprises 14 residues. The chain's CDR3 is CASSLLGFPHEQFF. In nucleotides, the CDR3 is TGTGCCAGCAGTCTCCTAGGTTTCCCCCATGAGCAGTTCTTC.

This clone was observed a few times. The same CDR3 can be traced to other DNA sequences in this sample. CDR3 residues: CASSSRGSGANVLTF. Here the CDR3 DNA reads TGTGCCAGCAGCTCCAGGGGTTCTGGGGCCAACGTCCTGACTTTC. The chain uses TRBV7-3 and TRBJ2-6, with a weak D call TRBD1 (6 bases). The germline gives CDR1 SGHTA, CDR2 FQGTGA. V was shortened by 4 bases and J by 1 base, with 8 bases between the two germline ends. CDR3 length: 15 amino acids.

The chain carries TRBV7-2 and TRBJ2-1; 9 nucleotides match TRBD2. Germline CDR1 SGHTA, CDR2 FQGNSA. The CDR3 is 14 amino acids. J gave up 3 bases and V 5 bases, and 2 bases lay outside the gene matches. The CDR3 DNA reads as TGTGCCAGCAGCGCTAGCGGGGTCTACAATGAGCAGTTCTTC. Translating it yields CASSASGVYNEQFF.

A remark on this clone: This specimen includes other DNA sequences encoding the same CDR3. The rearrangement links TRBV29-1 to TRBJ2-7; 7 bases match TRBD2. Unmatched junction bases numbered 1, after V lost 4 bases and J lost 1 base. The CDR3 has 12 amino acids. In germline, CDR1 is SQVTM, CDR2 ANQGSEA. The CDR3: CSVGTSSYEQYF. The CDR3 nucleotides read TGCAGCGTTGGGACTAGTTCCTACGAGCAGTACTTC.

This clone was detected a few times. This rearrangement joins TRBV29-1 to TRBJ2-5; D is uncertain. Germline loops: CDR1 SQVTM, CDR2 ANQGSEA. V lost 4 bases and J lost 7, with 10 bases in between. The CDR3 consists of 11 residues. In DNA form, the CDR3 reads TGCAGCGTTGCGGCATCTGCGACCCAGTACTTC. It is translated as CSVAASATQYF.

The chain joins TRBV9 to TRBJ2-1; D is tentatively TRBD1 or TRBD2 (6 bases each). The CDR3 is 16 amino acids. The V gene's germline CDR1 is SGDLS and CDR2 YYNGEE. Trimming removed 0 bases from V and 5 bases from J, with 15 bases in between. The CDR3 DNA is TGTGCCAGCAGCGTAGACTGGGGGGCTACAGACAATGAGCAGTTCTTC. This codes for CASSVDWGATDNEQFF.

This clone was detected only once. Other DNA sequences within the sample encode an identical CDR3. This chain links TRBV2 with TRBJ2-5; D is unresolved. Between the trimmed V and J ends, which lost 5 bases and 2 bases, there was a span of 3 bases. The CDR3 has 11 residues. Germline assignment: CDR1 SNHLY and CDR2 FYNNEI. The CDR3 here is CASSYQETQYF. DNA for the CDR3: TGTGCCAGCAGTTATCAAGAGACCCAGTACTTC.

The V and J genes are TRBV28 and TRBJ2-7; D is possibly TRBD1 (5 bases). The V gene's germline CDR1 is MDHEN and CDR2 SYDVKM. This CDR3 comprises 12 residues. The V end lost 6 bases, the J end lost 4 bases, and 10 bases lay between the germline ends. In nucleotides, the CDR3 is TGTGCCAGCAGCCTTGGACAATACGAGCAGTACTTC. This encodes CASSLGQYEQYF.

This clone was detected a few times. This sequence joins TRBV30 and TRBJ2-2; D ambiguous. In germline, CDR1 is GTSNPN, CDR2 SVGIG (reference sequence). Trimming removed 7 bases at V and 4 bases at J, with 13 bases between. There are 13 residues in the CDR3. CDR3 DNA: TGTGCCTTGCAGAGGTTCGGCACCGGGGAGCTGTTTTTT. It yields the protein CALQRFGTGELFF.

The rearrangement joins TRBV28 to TRBJ2-7; D ambiguous. The ends were cut back, 3 bases at V and 0 bases at J, with 12 bases in the middle. This CDR3 contains 15 residues. Germline V gene lookup returns CDR1 MDHEN and CDR2 SYDVKM. The CDR3 DNA sequence: TGTGCCAGCAGTTTCCTCCAAAAGTCCTCCTACGAGCAGTACTTC. Protein product: CASSFLQKSSYEQYF.

The V and J genes are TRBV30 and TRBJ2-1; no clear D gene. The CDR3 is made up of 12 amino acids. Between the trimmed V and J ends, which lost 0 bases and 7 bases, there was a span of 7 bases. From germline, CDR1 is GTSNPN and CDR2 SVGIG (reference sequence). The CDR3 reads CAWSVGTNEQFF. CDR3 nucleotide sequence: TGTGCCTGGAGTGTAGGAACGAATGAGCAGTTCTTC.

The rearrangement joins TRBV30 to TRBJ2-7, with a tentative D call TRBD1 (5 bases). Deletions cut 0 bases from V and 3 bases from J, with 18 bases between. The germline V gene has CDR1 GTSNPN and CDR2 SVGIG (reference sequence). This CDR3 is 16 amino acids long. CDR3 bases: TGTGCCTGGAGTGTAATGCAGGGTGAAACCTACTACGAGCAGTACTTC. This sequence encodes CAWSVMQGETYYEQYF.

The chain uses TRBV7-3 and TRBJ2-1, with D possibly being TRBD1 (5 bases). V lost 5 bases and J 13 bases, leaving 18 bases between the germline ends. Germline V CDR1 and CDR2: SGHTA, FQGTGA. The CDR3 spans 13 residues. The CDR3 DNA sequence: TGTGCCAGCAGCCCGATAGACAGTGAGTTACAGTTCTTC. Translating gives CASSPIDSELQFF.

This clone has just a few counts. V is TRBV4-1 and J is TRBJ2-5; D not resolved. Germline loops: CDR1 MGHRA, CDR2 YSYEKL. The ends were cut back, 1 base at V and 5 bases at J, with 17 bases in the middle. The CDR3 extends over 16 amino acids. CDR3 in DNA: TGCGCCAGCAGCCAAGGACCTCAGGTCCTCGGGGAGACCCAGTACTTC. Residues: CASSQGPQVLGETQYF.